Listed below are T cell receptor beta chains from one sample, sequenced in a study of blood T cell repertoires in COVID-19. Using immunoSEQ multiplex PCR, the repertoire was profiled, and TCRdb retains in-frame clones only, with some absent. Among fewer than 200,000 clones, about 93% were seen once, and the ten largest hold 0.53%. Specimen: peripheral blood. The receptors were sampled from a man aged 50 or older with acute or convalescent COVID-19. The CDR3 runs from the conserved cysteine through the conserved F or W. The D gene is left open where the match is weak. Part of the rows lack a size; the others show once, few, many or a class for expanded clones.

NA	once	TRBV7-6	TRBJ1-3	TGTGCCAGCAGCTTAGCCCCGGTGATCCCCTCTGGAAACACCATATATTTT	CASSLAPVIPSGNTIYF
NA	NA	TRBV12-3/TRBV12-4	TRBJ1-1	TGTGCCAGCAGCCGCCGGGACATCACTGAAGCTTTCTTT	CASSRRDITEAFF
NA	NA	TRBV11-2	TRBJ1-1	TGTGCCAGCAGCTTAGATCGCGGGCAGGAGACTGAAGCTTTCTTT	CASSLDRGQETEAFF
TRBD2	NA	TRBV10-3	TRBJ2-1	TGTGCCACCCGGTTGACTAGCGGGAGCAGGGAGCAGTTCTTC	CATRLTSGSREQFF
NA	NA	TRBV24-1	TRBJ1-3	TGTGCCACCAGTGATTCGGTAGGAAACACCATATATTTT	CATSDSVGNTIYF
TRBD1	NA	TRBV4-1	TRBJ1-1	TGCGCCAGCAGCCAAATATCCGGTTACAGGGGGAACACTGAAGCTTTCTTT	CASSQISGYRGNTEAFF
NA	once	TRBV3-1/TRBV3-2	TRBJ1-2	TGTGCCAGCAGCCAGATGGACAGAACAAACTATGGCTACACCTTC	CASSQMDRTNYGYTF
NA	NA	TRBV30	TRBJ2-6	TGTGCCTGGAGTCTCTTACTAGGGTCTGGGGCCAACGTCCTGACTTTC	CAWSLLLGSGANVLTF
TRBD1	NA	TRBV30	TRBJ2-2	TGTGCCTGGAGCCCAGACAGGGGTTCGAACACCGGGGAGCTGTTTTTT	CAWSPDRGSNTGELFF
NA	NA	TRBV27	TRBJ2-7	TGTGCCAGCAGTTTAACCGGCGGGTACTTGTACGAGCAGTACTTC	CASSLTGGYLYEQYF
NA	NA	TRBV4-3	TRBJ2-1	TGCGCCAGCAGCCAAGTTAAAGGGAGCTCCTACAATGAGCAGTTCTTC	CASSQVKGSSYNEQFF
TRBD1	NA	TRBV19	TRBJ1-4	TGTGCCAGTATGCCACAGGGGGTCGGAGAAAAACTGTTTTTT	CASMPQGVGEKLFF
TRBD1	NA	TRBV5-1	TRBJ1-5	TGCGCCAGCAGCCTAGGGACAGATTTCAATCAGCCCCAGCATTTT	CASSLGTDFNQPQHF
NA	NA	TRBV18	TRBJ2-2	TGTGCCAGCTCACTGCCGGGACAGAACACCGGGGAGCTGTTTTTT	CASSLPGQNTGELFF
NA	once	TRBV5-8	TRBJ1-5	TGTGCCAGCAGCCTCAGGGGTGGGGTAAATCAGCCCCAGCATTTT	CASSLRGGVNQPQHF
TRBD1	NA	TRBV6-5	TRBJ1-1	TGTGCCAGCAGACCGCAGGGGGCGCGCACTGAAGCTTTCTTT	CASRPQGARTEAFF
NA	NA	TRBV2	TRBJ1-4	TGTGCCAGCGAGAAGGGGCCCAATGAAAAACTGTTTTTT	CASEKGPNEKLFF
NA	once	TRBV12-3/TRBV12-4	TRBJ1-5	TGTGCCAGCAGTGAACAGGCGAATCAGCCCCAGCATTTT	CASSEQANQPQHF
TRBD1	NA	TRBV12-5	TRBJ2-3	TGTGCTAGTGGTTTGGGCGGGGACAGGGTTACAGATACGCAGTATTTT	CASGLGGDRVTDTQYF
TRBD2	NA	TRBV27	TRBJ2-7	TGTGCCAGCAGTTTAAAGCGGGGCAGCTCCTACGAGCAGTACTTC	CASSLKRGSSYEQYF
NA	NA	TRBV19	TRBJ2-5	TGTGCCAGTGGAGTGGGAGAGACCCAGTACTTC	CASGVGETQYF
NA	NA	TRBV19	TRBJ2-1	TGTGCCAGTAGTATATTGGGCACCGCGTCCTACAATGAGCAGTTCTTC	CASSILGTASYNEQFF
NA	NA	TRBV29-1	TRBJ2-2	TGCAGCGTTCGCGGGGAAAACACCGGGGAGCTGTTTTTT	CSVRGENTGELFF
NA	NA	TRBV10-3	TRBJ2-1	TGTGCCACAACAGGGCGCGATGAGCAGTTCTTC	CATTGRDEQFF
NA	NA	TRBV28	TRBJ1-4	TGTGCCAGCAGTTTACAGGGTGGAAAACTGTTTTTT	CASSLQGGKLFF
NA	NA	TRBV21-1	TRBJ1-2	TGTGCCAGCAGCAAAGGTAGGCCAATACTACCGTCGTATGGCTACACCTTC	CASSKGRPILPSYGYTF
NA	NA	TRBV2	TRBJ1-3	TGTGCCAGCGAGTCGACAGTTGGAAACACCATATATTTT	CASESTVGNTIYF
TRBD2	NA	TRBV10-3	TRBJ2-1	TGTGCCATCAGTGAGTCGCTTGGACTAGCGGACAACAATGAGCAGTTCTTC	CAISESLGLADNNEQFF
NA	NA	TRBV28	TRBJ1-6	TGTGCCAGCACACTCCCAGCGGGGGCACCCCTCCACTTT	CASTLPAGAPLHF